This T cell receptor beta chain was recorded in a study of T cell responses to AZD1222 COVID-19 vaccine. The sample holds one count of this clone. Its target is not known. Study observations and caveats: The breadth and depth of Spike-specific TCRs increased once two AZD1222 doses had been given. Researchers report vaccine-associated CD4 TCRs spanning spike, with dominance at 160-218 and 743-854. White British ancestry dominated among donors, who included more females, and clonal diversity was possibly underestimated.

The length of the CDR3 is 16 residues. V lost 4 bases to trimming and J lost 2 bases, with 18 bases between them. Germline CDR1 is SGHRS and CDR2 is YFSETQ. Libraries were prepared by immunoSEQ multiplex PCR; TCRdb keeps only in-frame clonotypes and omits some of them. Among 100,000 to 150,000 clones listed, more than 70% were seen once. Pooled in the analysis were second doses at about 4 or about 12 weeks. The sequenced sample was peripheral blood, obtained 28 days after the second AZD1222 dose. This receptor was obtained from an adult who received the AZD1222 COVID-19 vaccine. This chain connects TRBV5-1 to TRBJ2-5; D is unclear. The CDR3 loop reads CASSEGRSVFQETQYF. CDR3 coding DNA: TGCGCCAGCAGCGAAGGGCGGTCAGTATTTCAAGAGACCCAGTACTTC.